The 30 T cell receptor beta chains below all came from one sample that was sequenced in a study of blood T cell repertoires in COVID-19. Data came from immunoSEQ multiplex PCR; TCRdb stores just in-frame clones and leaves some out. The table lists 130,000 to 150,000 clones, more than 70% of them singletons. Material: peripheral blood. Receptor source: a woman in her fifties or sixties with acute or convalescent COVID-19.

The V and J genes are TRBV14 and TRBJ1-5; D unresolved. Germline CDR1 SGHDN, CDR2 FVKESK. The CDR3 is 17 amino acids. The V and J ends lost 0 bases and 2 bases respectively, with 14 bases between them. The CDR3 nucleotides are TGTGCCAGCAGCCAAGAAGGTGACCCGGGTTGCAATCAGCCCCAGCATTTT. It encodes CASSQEGDPGCNQPQHF.

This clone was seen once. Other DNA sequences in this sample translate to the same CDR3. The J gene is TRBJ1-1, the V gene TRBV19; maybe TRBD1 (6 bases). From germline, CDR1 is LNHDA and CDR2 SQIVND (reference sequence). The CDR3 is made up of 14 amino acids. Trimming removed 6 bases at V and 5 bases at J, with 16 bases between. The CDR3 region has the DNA TGTGCCAGTAGCCTGGGGGGGCAGGGGACTGAAGCTTTCTTT. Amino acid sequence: CASSLGGQGTEAFF.

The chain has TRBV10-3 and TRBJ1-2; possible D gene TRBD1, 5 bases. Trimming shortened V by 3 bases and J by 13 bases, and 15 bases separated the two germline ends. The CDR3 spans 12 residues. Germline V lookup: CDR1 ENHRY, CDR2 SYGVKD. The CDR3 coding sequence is TGTGCCATCAGTGAATCGGGGGAGACGTGCACCTTC. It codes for CAISESGETCTF.

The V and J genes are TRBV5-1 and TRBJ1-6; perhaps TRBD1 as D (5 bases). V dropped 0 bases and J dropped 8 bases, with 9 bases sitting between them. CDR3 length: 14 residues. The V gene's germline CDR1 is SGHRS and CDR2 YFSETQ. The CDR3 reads CASSLEVGDSPLHF. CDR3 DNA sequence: TGCGCCAGCAGCTTGGAGGTAGGGGATTCACCCCTCCACTTT.

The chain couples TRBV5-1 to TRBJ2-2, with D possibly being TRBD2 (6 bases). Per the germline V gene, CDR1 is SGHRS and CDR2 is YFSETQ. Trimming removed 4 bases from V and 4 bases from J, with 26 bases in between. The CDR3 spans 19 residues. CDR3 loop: CASSKTLPMGGDITGELFF. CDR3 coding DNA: TGCGCCAGCAGCAAAACCCTACCAATGGGGGGTGATATCACCGGGGAGCTGTTTTTT. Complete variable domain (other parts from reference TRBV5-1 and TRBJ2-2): KAGVTQTPRYLIKTRGQQVTLSCSPISGHRSVSWYQQTPGQGLQFLFEYFSETQRNKGNFPGRFSGRQFSNSRSEMNVSTLELGDSALYLCASSKTLPMGGDITGELFFGEGSRLTVL.

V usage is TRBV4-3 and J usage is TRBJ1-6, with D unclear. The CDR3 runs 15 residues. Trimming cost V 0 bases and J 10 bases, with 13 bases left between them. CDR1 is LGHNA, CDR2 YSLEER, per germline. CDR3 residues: CASSQDLGSLSPLHF. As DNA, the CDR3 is TGCGCCAGCAGCCAAGATTTGGGCAGTCTATCACCCCTCCACTTT.

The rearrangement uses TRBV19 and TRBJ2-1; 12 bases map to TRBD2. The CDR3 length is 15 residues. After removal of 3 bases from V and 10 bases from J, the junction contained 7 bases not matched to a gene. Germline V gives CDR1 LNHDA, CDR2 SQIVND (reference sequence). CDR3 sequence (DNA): TGTGCCAGTAGTATGGCTAGCGGGGGGGCCGGAGAGCAGTTCTTC. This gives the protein CASSMASGGAGEQFF.

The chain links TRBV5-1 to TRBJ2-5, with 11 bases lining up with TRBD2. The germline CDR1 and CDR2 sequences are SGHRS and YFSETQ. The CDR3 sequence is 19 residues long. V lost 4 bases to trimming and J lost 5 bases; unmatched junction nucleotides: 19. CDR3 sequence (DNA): TGCGCCAGCAGCGAAATCGGCGTTTCTAGCGGGGGGCCCGGGGAGACCCAGTACTTC. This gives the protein CASSEIGVSSGGPGETQYF. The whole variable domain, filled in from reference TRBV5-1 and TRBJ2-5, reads KAGVTQTPRYLIKTRGQQVTLSCSPISGHRSVSWYQQTPGQGLQFLFEYFSETQRNKGNFPGRFSGRQFSNSRSEMNVSTLELGDSALYLCASSEIGVSSGGPGETQYFGPGTRLLVL.

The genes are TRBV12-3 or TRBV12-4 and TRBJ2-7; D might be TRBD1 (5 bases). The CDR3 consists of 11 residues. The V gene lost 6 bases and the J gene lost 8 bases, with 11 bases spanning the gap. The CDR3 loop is CASSQAGKQYF. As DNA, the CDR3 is TGTGCCAGCAGCCAGGCAGGGAAGCAGTACTTC.

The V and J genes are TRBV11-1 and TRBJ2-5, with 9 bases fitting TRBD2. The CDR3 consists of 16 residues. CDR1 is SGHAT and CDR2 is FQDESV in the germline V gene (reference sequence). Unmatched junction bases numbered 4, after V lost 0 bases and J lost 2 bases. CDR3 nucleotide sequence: TGTGCCAGCAGCTTAGCGGCGGGGGGGCGGCAAGAGACCCAGTACTTC. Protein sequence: CASSLAAGGRQETQYF.

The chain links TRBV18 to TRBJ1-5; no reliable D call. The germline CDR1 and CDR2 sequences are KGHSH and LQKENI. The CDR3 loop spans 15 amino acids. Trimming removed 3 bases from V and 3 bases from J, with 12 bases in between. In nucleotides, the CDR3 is TGTGCCAGCTCACCTGCACGGAGTAACAATCAGCCCCAGCATTTT. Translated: CASSPARSNNQPQHF. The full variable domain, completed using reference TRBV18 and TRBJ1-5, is NAGVMQNPRHLVRRRGQEARLRCSPMKGHSHVYWYRQLPEEGLKFMVYLQKENIIDESGMPKERFSAEFPKEGPSILRIQQVVRGDSAAYFCASSPARSNNQPQHFGDGTRLSIL.

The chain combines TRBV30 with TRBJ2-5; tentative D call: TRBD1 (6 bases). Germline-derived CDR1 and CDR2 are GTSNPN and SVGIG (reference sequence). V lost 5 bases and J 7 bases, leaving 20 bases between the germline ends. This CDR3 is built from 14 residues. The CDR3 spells CAWALGQGVGTQYF. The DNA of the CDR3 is TGTGCCTGGGCCTTGGGACAAGGAGTGGGGACCCAGTACTTC.

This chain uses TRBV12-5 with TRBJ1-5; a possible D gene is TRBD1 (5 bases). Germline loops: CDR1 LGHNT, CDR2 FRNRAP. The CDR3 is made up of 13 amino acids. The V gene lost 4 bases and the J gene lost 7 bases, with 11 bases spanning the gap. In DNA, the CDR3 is TGTGCTAGTGGTTGGGGGGTCGAACAGCCCCAGCATTTT. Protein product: CASGWGVEQPQHF.

The CDR3 sequence: CAIKEEGDTQYF. Written as DNA, the CDR3 is TGTGCCATCAAGGAGGAAGGAGATACGCAGTATTTT. The chain couples TRBV10-3 to TRBJ2-3; D perhaps matches TRBD2 (5 bases). Trimming removed 7 bases at V and 5 bases at J, with 10 bases between. Germline CDR1 ENHRY, CDR2 SYGVKD. The length of the CDR3 is 12 residues.

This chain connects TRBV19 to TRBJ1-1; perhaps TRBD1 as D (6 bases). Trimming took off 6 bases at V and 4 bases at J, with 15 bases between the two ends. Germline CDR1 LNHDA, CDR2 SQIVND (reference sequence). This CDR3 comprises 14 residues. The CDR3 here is CASRESGGGTEAFF. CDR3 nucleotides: TGTGCCAGTAGAGAGAGCGGGGGCGGCACTGAAGCTTTCTTT.

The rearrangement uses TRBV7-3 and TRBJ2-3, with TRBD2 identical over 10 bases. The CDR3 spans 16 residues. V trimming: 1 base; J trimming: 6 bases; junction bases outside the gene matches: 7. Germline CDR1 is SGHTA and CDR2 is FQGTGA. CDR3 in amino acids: CASSLIGRAGGDTQYF. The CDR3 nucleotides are TGTGCCAGCAGCTTAATCGGTAGAGCGGGAGGGGATACGCAGTATTTT.

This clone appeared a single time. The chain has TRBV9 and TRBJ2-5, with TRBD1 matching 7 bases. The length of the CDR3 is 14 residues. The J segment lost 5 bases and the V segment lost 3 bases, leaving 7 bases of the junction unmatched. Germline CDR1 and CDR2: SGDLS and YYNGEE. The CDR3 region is CASSGQGLRETQYF. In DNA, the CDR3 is TGTGCCAGCAGCGGACAGGGTCTTAGGGAGACCCAGTACTTC.

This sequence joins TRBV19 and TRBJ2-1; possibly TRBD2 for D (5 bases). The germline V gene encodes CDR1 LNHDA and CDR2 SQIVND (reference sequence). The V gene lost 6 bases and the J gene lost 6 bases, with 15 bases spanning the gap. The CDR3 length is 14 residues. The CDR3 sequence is CASRGVLKSNEQFF. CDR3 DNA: TGTGCCAGTAGGGGAGTACTAAAATCCAATGAGCAGTTCTTC.

The CDR3, as DNA: TGTGCCAGCAGCTCTGAGGGCAACTATGGCTACACCTTC. Translated, it gives CASSSEGNYGYTF. This rearrangement joins TRBV11-2 to TRBJ1-2; no reliable D call. Germline V gives CDR1 SGHAT, CDR2 FQNNGV. This CDR3 is 13 amino acids long. The germline V and J ends were trimmed by 4 bases and 2 bases, with 8 bases remaining between them.

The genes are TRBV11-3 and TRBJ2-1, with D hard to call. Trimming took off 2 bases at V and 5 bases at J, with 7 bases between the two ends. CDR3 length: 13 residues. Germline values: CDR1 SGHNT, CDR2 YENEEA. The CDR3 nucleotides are TGTGCCAGCAGCTTAATGGGCGACAATGAGCAGTTCTTC. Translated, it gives CASSLMGDNEQFF. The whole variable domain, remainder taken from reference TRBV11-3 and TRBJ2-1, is EAGVVQSPRYKIIEKKQPVAFWCNPISGHNTLYWYLQNLGQGPELLIRYENEEAVDDSQLPKDRFSAERLKGVDSTLKIQPAELGDSAVYLCASSLMGDNEQFFGPGTRLTVL.

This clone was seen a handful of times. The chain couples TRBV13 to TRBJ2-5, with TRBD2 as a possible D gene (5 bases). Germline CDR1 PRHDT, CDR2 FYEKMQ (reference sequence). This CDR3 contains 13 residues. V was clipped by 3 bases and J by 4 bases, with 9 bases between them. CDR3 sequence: CASSLRARETQYF. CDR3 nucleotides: TGTGCCAGCAGCTTGCGGGCTCGAGAGACCCAGTACTTC.

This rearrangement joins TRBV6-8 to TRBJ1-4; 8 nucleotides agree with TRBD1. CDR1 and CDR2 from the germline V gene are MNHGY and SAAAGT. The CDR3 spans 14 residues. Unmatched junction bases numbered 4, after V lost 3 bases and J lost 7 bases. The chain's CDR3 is CASSYAGTGEKLFF. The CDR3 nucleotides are TGTGCCAGCAGTTATGCCGGGACAGGTGAAAAACTGTTTTTT.

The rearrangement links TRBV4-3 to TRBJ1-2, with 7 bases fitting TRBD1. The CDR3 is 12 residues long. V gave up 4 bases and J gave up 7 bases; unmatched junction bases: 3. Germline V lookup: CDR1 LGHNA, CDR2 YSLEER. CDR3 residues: CASSPTGFGYTF. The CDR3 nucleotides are TGCGCCAGCAGCCCGACAGGGTTTGGCTACACCTTC.

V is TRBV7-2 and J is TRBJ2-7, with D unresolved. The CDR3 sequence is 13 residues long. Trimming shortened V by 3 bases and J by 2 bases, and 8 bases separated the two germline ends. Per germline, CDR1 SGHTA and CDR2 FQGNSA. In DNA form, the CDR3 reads TGTGCCAGCAGCTTTTGGCAGACCTACGAGCAGTACTTC. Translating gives CASSFWQTYEQYF.

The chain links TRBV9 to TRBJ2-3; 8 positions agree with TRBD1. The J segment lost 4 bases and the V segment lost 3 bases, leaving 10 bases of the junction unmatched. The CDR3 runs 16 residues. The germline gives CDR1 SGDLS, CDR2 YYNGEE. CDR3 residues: CASSAGQGRIADTQYF. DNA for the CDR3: TGTGCCAGCAGCGCCGGACAGGGCCGAATAGCAGATACGCAGTATTTT. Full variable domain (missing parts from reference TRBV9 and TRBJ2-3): DSGVTQTPKHLITATGQRVTLRCSPRSGDLSVYWYQQSLDQGLQFLIQYYNGEERAKGNILERFSAQQFPDLHSELNLSSLELGDSALYFCASSAGQGRIADTQYFGPGTRLTVL.

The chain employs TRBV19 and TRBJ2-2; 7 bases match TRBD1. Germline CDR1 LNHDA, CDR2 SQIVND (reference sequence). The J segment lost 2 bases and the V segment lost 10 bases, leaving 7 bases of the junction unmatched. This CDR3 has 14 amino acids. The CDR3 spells CAMRQGVNTGELFF. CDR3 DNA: TGTGCCATGCGACAGGGTGTAAACACCGGGGAGCTGTTTTTT.

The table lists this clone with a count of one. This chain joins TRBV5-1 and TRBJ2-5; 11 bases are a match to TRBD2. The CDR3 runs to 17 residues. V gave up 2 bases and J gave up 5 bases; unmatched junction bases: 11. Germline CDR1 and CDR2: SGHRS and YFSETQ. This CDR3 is CASSLNQISGGAETQYF. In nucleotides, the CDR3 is TGCGCCAGCAGCTTAAACCAGATTAGCGGGGGGGCGGAGACCCAGTACTTC. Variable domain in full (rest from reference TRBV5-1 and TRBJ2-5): KAGVTQTPRYLIKTRGQQVTLSCSPISGHRSVSWYQQTPGQGLQFLFEYFSETQRNKGNFPGRFSGRQFSNSRSEMNVSTLELGDSALYLCASSLNQISGGAETQYFGPGTRLLVL.

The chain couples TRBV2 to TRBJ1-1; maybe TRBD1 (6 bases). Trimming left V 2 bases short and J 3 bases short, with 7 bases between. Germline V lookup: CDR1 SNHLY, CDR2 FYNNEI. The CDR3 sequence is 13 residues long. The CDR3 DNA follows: TGTGCCAGCAGTGAACAGGGGTACACTGAAGCTTTCTTT. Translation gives CASSEQGYTEAFF.

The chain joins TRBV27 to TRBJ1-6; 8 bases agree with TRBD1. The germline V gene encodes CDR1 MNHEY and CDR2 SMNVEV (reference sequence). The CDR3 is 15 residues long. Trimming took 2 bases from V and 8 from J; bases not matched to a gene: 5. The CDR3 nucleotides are TGTGCCAGCAGTTTAAGCAGGGGGCATTATTCACCCCTCCACTTT. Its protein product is CASSLSRGHYSPLHF.

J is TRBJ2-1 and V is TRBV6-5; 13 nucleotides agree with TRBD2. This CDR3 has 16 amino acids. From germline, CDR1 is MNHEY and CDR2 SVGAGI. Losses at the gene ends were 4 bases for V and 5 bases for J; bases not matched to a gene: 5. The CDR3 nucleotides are TGTGCCAGCAGTTCCTGGACTAGCGGGGGAAACAATGAGCAGTTCTTC. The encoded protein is CASSSWTSGGNNEQFF.